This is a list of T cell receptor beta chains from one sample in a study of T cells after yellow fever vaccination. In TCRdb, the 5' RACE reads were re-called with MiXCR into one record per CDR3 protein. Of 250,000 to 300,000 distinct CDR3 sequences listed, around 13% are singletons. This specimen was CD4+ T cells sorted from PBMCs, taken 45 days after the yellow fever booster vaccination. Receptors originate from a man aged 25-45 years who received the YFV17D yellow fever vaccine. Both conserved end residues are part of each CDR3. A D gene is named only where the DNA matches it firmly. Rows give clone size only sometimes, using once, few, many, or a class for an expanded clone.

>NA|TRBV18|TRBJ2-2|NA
CASSPPLGATGELFF
TGTGCCAGCTCACCACCTTTGGGGGCGACCGGGGAGCTGTTTTTT
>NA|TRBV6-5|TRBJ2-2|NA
CASIYVLGGRTGELFF
TGTGCCAGCATATATGTTCTCGGGGGGCGCACCGGGGAGCTGTTTTTT
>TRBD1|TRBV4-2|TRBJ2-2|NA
CASSASRRQGRANTGELFF
TGTGCCAGCAGCGCATCCCGTCGACAGGGAAGGGCGAACACCGGGGAGCTGTTTTTT
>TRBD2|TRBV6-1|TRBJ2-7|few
CASSGLAESSYEQYF
TGTGCCAGCAGTGGACTAGCGGAGAGCTCCTACGAGCAGTACTTC
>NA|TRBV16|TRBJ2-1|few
CASSQFVRSSYNEQFF
TGTGCCAGCAGCCAATTTGTTAGGAGCTCCTACAATGAGCAGTTCTTC
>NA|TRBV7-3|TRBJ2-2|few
CASSFYPGELFF
TGTGCCAGCAGCTTTTATCCCGGGGAGCTGTTTTTT
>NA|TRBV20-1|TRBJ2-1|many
CSARPGTNNEQFF
TGCAGTGCTAGGCCCGGGACCAACAATGAGCAGTTCTTC
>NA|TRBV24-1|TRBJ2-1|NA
CATSDLAWSGDEQFF
TGTGCCACCAGTGATTTAGCCTGGAGCGGCGATGAGCAGTTCTTC
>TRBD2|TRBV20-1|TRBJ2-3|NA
CSARGKAGTSTDTQYF
TGCAGTGCTAGAGGGAAAGCGGGGACTTCCACAGATACGCAGTATTTT
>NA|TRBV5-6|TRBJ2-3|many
CASSLDSSTDTQYF
TGTGCCAGCAGCTTGGATTCTAGCACAGATACGCAGTATTTT
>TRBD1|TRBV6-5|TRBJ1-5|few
CASSYTIHQGESNQPQHF
TGTGCCAGCAGTTACACAATACATCAGGGGGAAAGCAATCAGCCCCAGCATTTT
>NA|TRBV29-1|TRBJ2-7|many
CSVEDSSSYEQYF
TGCAGCGTTGAGGACAGCTCCTCCTACGAGCAGTACTTC
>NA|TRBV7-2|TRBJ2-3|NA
CASSKYRVTDTQYF
TGTGCCAGCAGCAAATACAGGGTCACAGATACGCAGTATTTT
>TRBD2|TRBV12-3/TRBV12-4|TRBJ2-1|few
CASTQEAGYTQEQFF
TGTGCCAGCACCCAAGAAGCGGGATACACCCAGGAGCAGTTCTTC
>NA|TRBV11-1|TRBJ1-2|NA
CASSFIIGGPGRHRHYTF
TGTGCCAGCAGCTTCATTATTGGAGGACCGGGACGGCATCGACACTACACCTTC
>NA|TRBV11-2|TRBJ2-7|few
CASSLAGAEGYEQYF
TGTGCCAGCAGCTTAGCGGGTGCGGAAGGGTACGAGCAGTACTTC
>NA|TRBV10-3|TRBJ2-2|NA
CAIFWLNTGELFF
TGTGCCATCTTCTGGTTAAACACCGGGGAGCTGTTTTTT
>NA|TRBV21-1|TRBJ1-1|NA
CASSNPDGEAFF
TGTGCCAGCAGCAACCCCGACGGTGAAGCTTTCTTT
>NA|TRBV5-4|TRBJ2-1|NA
CASSSWWAEELFF
TGTGCCAGCAGCTCGTGGTGGGCAGAGGAGCTGTTCTTC
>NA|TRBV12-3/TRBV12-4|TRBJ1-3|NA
CASSLRGNSGNTIYF
TGTGCCAGCAGCCTACGAGGGAACTCAGGAAACACCATATATTTT
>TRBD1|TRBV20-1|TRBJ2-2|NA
CSARVFPTGGATGELFF
TGCAGTGCTAGAGTTTTTCCGACAGGGGGCGCTACCGGGGAGCTGTTTTTT
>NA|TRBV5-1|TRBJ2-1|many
CASSEGMSYNEQFF
TGCGCCAGCAGTGAAGGAATGTCCTACAATGAGCAGTTCTTC
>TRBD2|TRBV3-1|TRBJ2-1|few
CASSPLGSGRKSEQFF
TGTGCCAGCAGCCCCCTTGGGAGCGGGAGGAAGTCTGAGCAGTTCTTC
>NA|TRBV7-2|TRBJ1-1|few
CASSTEISTEAFF
TGTGCCAGCAGCACGGAGATAAGCACTGAAGCTTTCTTT
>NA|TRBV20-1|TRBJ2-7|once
CSARDGGPTYEQYF
TGCAGTGCTAGAGATGGGGGTCCGACCTACGAGCAGTACTTC
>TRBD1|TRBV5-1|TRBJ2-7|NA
CASSGRTGSTYEQYF
TGCGCCAGCAGCGGAAGGACAGGCTCTACCTACGAGCAGTACTTC
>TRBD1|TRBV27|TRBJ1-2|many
CASRKPGQGADYGYTF
TGTGCCAGCCGAAAACCCGGACAGGGCGCGGACTATGGCTACACCTTC
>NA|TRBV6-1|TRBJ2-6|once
CSSSERLKGLTF
TGTTCCAGCAGTGAAAGACTGAAGGGCCTGACTTTC
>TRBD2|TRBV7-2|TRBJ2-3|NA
CASSSWTSARDTQYF
TGTGCCAGCAGCTCCTGGACTAGTGCGAGGGATACGCAGTATTTT
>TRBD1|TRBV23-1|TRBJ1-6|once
CASSQSRTGGYSPLHF
TGCGCCAGCAGTCAATCGCGAACAGGGGGTTATTCACCCCTCCACTTT
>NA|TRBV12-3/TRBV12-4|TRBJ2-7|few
CASSLGTLSYEQYF
TGTGCCAGCAGTTTAGGAACACTCTCCTACGAGCAGTACTTC
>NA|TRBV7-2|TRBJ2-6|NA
CASSHGRNSGANVLTF
TGTGCCAGCAGCCATGGCAGGAACTCTGGGGCCAACGTCCTGACTTTC
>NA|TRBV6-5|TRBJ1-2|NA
CASNYSGNYGYTF
TGTGCCAGCAATTACTCGGGCAACTATGGCTACACCTTC
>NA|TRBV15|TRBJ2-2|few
CATSRGGVGAGELFF
TGTGCCACCAGCAGAGGAGGGGTCGGCGCTGGGGAGCTGTTTTTT
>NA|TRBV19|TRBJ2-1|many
CASSAYPPGPTNEQFF
TGTGCCAGTAGTGCCTACCCTCCGGGGCCGACCAATGAGCAGTTCTTC
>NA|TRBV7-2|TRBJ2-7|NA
CASSFSASGSNEQYF
TGTGCCAGCAGTTTTTCAGCTTCAGGGTCCAACGAGCAGTACTTC
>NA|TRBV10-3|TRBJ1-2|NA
CAISEQGPGYTF
TGTGCCATCAGTGAACAGGGACCTGGCTACACCTTC
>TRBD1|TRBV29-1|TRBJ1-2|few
CSVTPTGTGVCRGGYTF
TGCAGCGTTACCCCGACAGGGACGGGCGTCTGTCGCGGGGGCTACACCTTC
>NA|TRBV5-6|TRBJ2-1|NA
CASSLARLAGGEQFF
TGTGCCAGCAGCTTGGCCCGACTGGCTGGGGGTGAGCAGTTCTTC
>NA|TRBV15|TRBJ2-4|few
CATSGTHHSVGNIQYF
TGTGCCACCAGCGGGACCCACCACAGCGTAGGCAACATTCAGTACTTC
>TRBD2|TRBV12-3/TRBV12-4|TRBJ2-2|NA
CASSFSSGSTGELFF
TGTGCCAGCAGTTTTTCTAGCGGGTCCACCGGGGAGCTGTTTTTT
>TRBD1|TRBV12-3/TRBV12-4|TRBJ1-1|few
CASSPPGTVNTEAFF
TGTGCCAGCAGCCCGCCCGGGACAGTGAACACTGAAGCTTTCTTT